This T cell receptor (beta chain) was recovered during a study of T-cell reconstitution after alpha-beta-depleted transplantation in children. The study's findings and limits: T-cell numbers and diversity, one year after transplant, stemmed largely from T cells that were newly produced. Several hundred rapidly expanded clones from non-depleted graft cells reportedly supplied alpha-beta T cells about two months post-transplant.

Unique molecular identifiers were used in preparing the TCRbeta library. Each CDR3 protein gets one entry after TCRdb re-called the PCR reads with MiXCR. The sample holds 65,000 to 70,000 distinct CDR3 sequences, roughly 5% seen once. There are many counts of this clonotype. Its target is unknown. The CDR3 consists of 14 residues. Trimming pared 3 bases from V and 5 bases from J, leaving 11 bases between. Germline loops: CDR1 MGHRA, CDR2 YSYEKL. The TCR sequence derives from a boy in the first two years of life who had a stem cell transplant for acute myeloid leukemia, so the T cells may come from the graft donor. The specimen was PBMCs, mostly from graft donor cells, collected 180 days after TCRalphabeta/CD19-depleted stem cell transplant. The genes are TRBV4-1 and TRBJ1-5; D ambiguous. The CDR3, as DNA: TGCGCCAGCAGCCAGGTTGGGGAGGATCAGCCCCAGCATTTT. Protein product: CASSQVGEDQPQHF.